The entry that follows covers one TCR beta chain sequence. It has no known antigen specificity. No clone much larger than this one lies a single base away; base qualities are absent. Taken from the germline V gene (reference sequence), the CDR1 and CDR2 loops are MNHEY and SMNVEV. Including the terminal cysteine and phenylalanine, the CDR3 comprises 17 residues. Only CDR3 DNA remains: 51 bases, in frame from the first base. Trimmed from V: 1 base; trimmed from J: 12 bases; junction bases lacking a gene match: 11. This sample stems from a study of T cell responses to AZD1222 COVID-19 vaccine (dated by TCRdb to the early 2020s). Background for the entire study: Because spike-specific TCR depth and breadth did not differ between the two schedules, AZD1222 recipients who got a second dose at roughly 4 weeks were pooled with those who got a second dose at roughly 12 weeks. A total of roughly 240 trial participants underwent TCR sequencing, of whom 200 to 220 received two doses of AZD1222 and 26 received two doses of the MenACWY control vaccine. Trial participants were enrolled by age into subgroups of 18-55, 56-69 and 70-plus years, and around 150, 28 and 57 TCR-sequenced participants, respectively, were included in these subgroups. The paper as a whole reports these results and caveats: Because no day 14 peak-response samples were available, the repertoires could be characterized only after the peak T cell response. Epitopes outside the regions mutated in the B.1.351 and B.1.1.7 variants were reportedly recognized by nearly half of the unique spike-specific TCRs. The 56-69-year group was small, and its depth increase did not reach significance, likely because of low power. Participants were mostly white British and included more females than males, and it was suggested by the authors that clonal diversity may have been underestimated. A significant rise in spike-specific TCR breadth and depth was observed after two AZD1222 doses relative to day 0 and relative to MenACWY recipients. Conclusions about previously exposed vaccinees are limited, since just a handful of AZD1222 recipients were seropositive for SARS-CoV-2 at baseline. CD4 TCRs associated with the vaccine covered the entire spike protein, and the dominant responses were in regions 160-218 and 743-854.

The CDR3 regions of human TCRbeta chains were subjected to immunosequencing. As for the authors' bioinformatics: Repertoire TCRs were matched against a reference library of SARS-CoV-2-specific TCRs generated with the MIRA antigen-specificity platform. Breadth meant the fraction of unique TCRs that were SARS-CoV-2-associated, whereas depth meant the fraction of total T cells that were SARS-CoV-2-associated. Using the MIRA data, every spike-specific TCR was mapped to the spike region that the TCR reacted to and assigned to either a CD4 or a CD8 class. Log10-transformed breadth and depth values were compared by one-way ANOVA with Sidak's multiple comparisons tests. TCRdb took over this immuneACCESS table, retaining in-frame rearrangements with V and J assigned. Such tables are incomplete; in checked studies, under half of the missing clones stem from an unresolved V gene, and the remainder is unexplained. V and J calls and clone size are copied from that table; D and trimming were computed from the DNA. The sample contains about 170,000 clones, 85% to 95% of them found a single time. In total, the top ten clones hold about 4.2% of the sample.

In light of the paper, this sample's time point label describes: baseline before first vaccination. Vaccinee samples came from UK trials COV001 and COV002, including a single-blind randomized controlled phase 2/3 trial of AZD1222 (ChAdOx1 nCoV-19) in healthy adults. Trial participant PBMC samples were collected at day 0 and day 28 after the second dose for TCRbeta chain sequencing. Here the sequenced sample was peripheral blood, taken on day 0 of AZD1222 vaccination. The TCR sequence derives from an adult in good health. The rearranged segments are TRBV27 and TRBJ2-1; 14 nucleotides in the junction match TRBD2. The nucleotide sequence is given as TGTGCCAGCAGTTTATTCCCTATGGGACTAGCGGGAGTTTGGCAGTTCTTC. Its protein is CASSLFPMGLAGVWQFF.